A single sample is the source of the 20 T cell receptor beta chains below, sequenced in a study of blood T cells in healthy people across ages. Alongside a J-beta primer mix, a sample-barcoded 5' primer served in a second PCR lasting about 7 to 12 cycles. Via MiXCR, TCRdb re-called the 5' RACE reads, giving one row per CDR3 protein. The sample includes roughly 1,800,000 distinct CDR3 sequences, around 48% seen only once; the top ten take 2.1%. Sequenced material: blood. Every receptor here comes from a woman aged 40 to 55 in good health.

A few counts support this clonotype. The rearrangement joins TRBV7-2 to TRBJ2-4, with TRBD1 identical over 8 bases. The CDR3 extends over 15 amino acids. The germline CDR1 and CDR2 sequences are SGHTA and FQGNSA. With V trimmed by 5 bases and J by 6 bases, 9 bases remained unmatched. The CDR3 sequence: CASSPQGAPPNIQYF. As DNA, the CDR3 is TGTGCCAGCAGCCCTCAGGGGGCGCCCCCAAACATTCAGTACTTC.

The V gene is TRBV11-3, the J gene TRBJ2-3; TRBD2 agrees at 8 bases. V dropped 3 bases and J dropped 4; count of bases not matched to a gene: 6. The CDR3 runs to 15 residues. Germline CDR1 reads SGHNT; CDR2 reads YENEEA. The CDR3 bases are TGTGCCAGCAGCTTGTCGCTAGCGGGCGCAGATACGCAGTATTTT. Amino acid sequence: CASSLSLAGADTQYF.

The rearrangement joins TRBV7-2 to TRBJ1-2; D uncertain. This CDR3 region has 13 residues. The V end was cut by 2 bases, the J end by 6 bases, with 10 bases between. From germline, CDR1 is SGHTA and CDR2 FQGNSA. For the CDR3, the DNA is TGTGCCAGCAGCTTAACCAGCGGGAATGGCTACACCTTC. It translates to CASSLTSGNGYTF.

This clonotype showed up just a few times. The chain joins TRBV6-4 to TRBJ2-1, with D maybe TRBD1 (5 bases). Germline lookup yields CDR1 MRHNA and CDR2 SNTAGT. Deletions cut 6 bases from V and 7 bases from J, with 13 bases between. This CDR3 contains 13 residues. The DNA of the CDR3 is TGTGCCAGCAGCGCCGCAGGGATTAATGAGCAGTTCTTC. Its protein product is CASSAAGINEQFF.

This clonotype was seen just once. The chain couples TRBV3-1 to TRBJ2-5; 7 bases line up with TRBD2. CDR1 LGHDT and CDR2 YNNKEL come from the germline V gene (reference sequence). This CDR3 spans 18 amino acids. V trimming: 3 bases; J trimming: 0 bases; junction bases outside the gene matches: 13. This CDR3 reads CASSHVSSSGAYQETQYF. DNA of the CDR3: TGTGCCAGCAGCCACGTCTCTTCGAGCGGGGCGTACCAAGAGACCCAGTACTTC.

The chain uses TRBV7-3 and TRBJ2-1; either TRBD1 or TRBD2 may supply D (5 bases each). Trimming removed 4 bases at V and 6 bases at J, with 10 bases between. The CDR3 consists of 13 residues. In germline, CDR1 is SGHTA, CDR2 FQGTGA. The CDR3: CASSSGRPNEQFF. CDR3 bases: TGTGCCAGCAGCTCGGGACGCCCCAATGAGCAGTTCTTC.

The rearrangement links TRBV12-3 or TRBV12-4 to TRBJ2-7; no clear D. The CDR3 length is 15 residues. The V and J ends lost 3 bases and 4 bases respectively, with 16 bases between them. CDR3 nucleotides: TGTGCCAGCAGTTTGCGTCATCCTCAGAAGTACGAGCAGTACTTC. Amino acid sequence: CASSLRHPQKYEQYF.

V is TRBV28 and J is TRBJ2-5; D is possibly TRBD1 (5 bases). The germline V gene encodes CDR1 MDHEN and CDR2 SYDVKM. The CDR3 is 15 residues long. The V gene lost 1 base and the J gene lost 2 bases, with 11 bases spanning the gap. CDR3 nucleotide sequence: TGTGCCAGCAGTTTATCGACAGCCGCTCAAGAGACCCAGTACTTC. It is translated as CASSLSTAAQETQYF.

CDR3 residues: CAIGGGTALSYEQYF. The CDR3, as DNA: TGTGCCATCGGGGGAGGGACAGCCCTTTCCTACGAGCAGTACTTC. V and J are TRBV10-3 and TRBJ2-7; D possibly matches TRBD1 or TRBD2 (7 bases each). The CDR3 contains 15 residues. Germline V lookup: CDR1 ENHRY, CDR2 SYGVKD. Trimming cost V 8 bases and J 1 base, with 18 bases left between them.

The chain couples TRBV6-5 to TRBJ2-5; D is uncertain. V was shortened by 3 bases and J by 2 bases, with 7 bases between the two germline ends. CDR1 and CDR2 from the germline V gene are MNHEY and SVGAGI. This CDR3 spans 13 amino acids. The CDR3 loop reads CASSYEAQETQYF. DNA for the CDR3: TGTGCCAGCAGTTATGAGGCTCAAGAGACCCAGTACTTC.

The chain joins TRBV7-8 to TRBJ2-3; D ambiguous. Germline-derived CDR1 and CDR2 are SGHVS and FQNEAQ. The CDR3 length is 14 residues. V was shortened by 2 bases and J by 3 bases, with 9 bases between the two germline ends. The CDR3 DNA sequence: TGTGCCAGCAGCTTAATATATGGGACAGATACGCAGTATTTT. Its protein product is CASSLIYGTDTQYF.

The chain couples TRBV28 to TRBJ2-7, with 9 bases that match TRBD1. After removal of 6 bases from V and 0 bases from J, the junction contained 9 bases not matched to a gene. In germline, CDR1 is MDHEN, CDR2 SYDVKM. The length of the CDR3 is 16 residues. The CDR3 DNA sequence: TGTGCCAGCAGGGGGGTCGGGACAGGGTTCTCCTACGAGCAGTACTTC. Protein: CASRGVGTGFSYEQYF.

This clonotype was recorded a few times. The V gene is TRBV9, the J gene TRBJ2-1, with 9 bases identical to TRBD2. This CDR3 contains 15 residues. Germline CDR1 and CDR2: SGDLS and YYNGEE. The junction had 6 bases not matched to a gene; V was cut back by 1 base and J by 7 bases. CDR3 nucleotide sequence: TGTGCCAGCAGCGTATGGGGTAGCGGGGGAAATGAGCAGTTCTTC. It yields the protein CASSVWGSGGNEQFF. The full variable domain, completed using reference TRBV9 and TRBJ2-1, is DSGVTQTPKHLITATGQRVTLRCSPRSGDLSVYWYQQSLDQGLQFLIQYYNGEERAKGNILERFSAQQFPDLHSELNLSSLELGDSALYFCASSVWGSGGNEQFFGPGTRLTVL.

The chain combines TRBV20-1 with TRBJ2-3; 7 positions agree with TRBD2. The CDR3 length is 14 residues. Germline V CDR1 and CDR2: DFQATT, SNEGSKA (reference sequence). The V segment lost 5 bases and the J segment 0 bases; nucleotides outside the gene matches: 5. CDR3 sequence: CSAAVTSSTDTQYF. CDR3 coding DNA: TGCAGTGCTGCCGTGACTAGCAGCACAGATACGCAGTATTTT.

This chain connects TRBV14 to TRBJ1-6; D is ambiguous. CDR1 is SGHDN and CDR2 is FVKESK in the germline V gene. The CDR3 is 14 amino acids. Trimming removed 4 bases at V and 6 bases at J, with 10 bases between. CDR3 protein: CASSRGSFNSPLHF. The CDR3 nucleotides read TGTGCCAGCAGCCGCGGCAGTTTTAATTCACCCCTCCACTTT.

The V and J genes are TRBV20-1 and TRBJ1-2; no clear D gene. This CDR3 is built from 11 residues. V lost 0 bases and J lost 8, with 7 bases in between. In germline, CDR1 is DFQATT, CDR2 SNEGSKA (reference sequence). The CDR3 region is CSARDQDGYTF. For the CDR3, the DNA is TGCAGTGCTAGAGATCAGGACGGCTACACCTTC.

This clonotype was found a few times. The chain is built from TRBV5-1 and TRBJ2-3, with a tentative D call TRBD2 (5 bases). The germline CDR1 and CDR2 sequences are SGHRS and YFSETQ. Between the trimmed V and J ends, which lost 3 bases and 6 bases, there was a span of 14 bases. The CDR3 contains 14 residues. Here the CDR3 DNA reads TGCGCCAGCAGCTACTCTGTGGGAGTGGATACGCAGTATTTT. Its protein product is CASSYSVGVDTQYF.

This clonotype was counted a few times. The CDR3 sequence is CASSPDGREGETQYF. CDR3 nucleotide sequence: TGTGCCAGCAGTCCAGACGGGAGGGAGGGAGAGACCCAGTACTTC. The rearrangement joins TRBV12-3 or TRBV12-4 to TRBJ2-5; 8 bases match TRBD2. The CDR3 has 15 amino acids. With V trimmed by 5 bases and J by 4 bases, 9 bases remained unmatched.

This chain uses TRBV2 with TRBJ1-5, with D maybe TRBD1 (6 bases). Deletions cut 6 bases from V and 2 bases from J, with 14 bases between. The germline gives CDR1 SNHLY, CDR2 FYNNEI. The CDR3 consists of 15 residues. The CDR3 bases are TGTGCCAGCAGAGAGACAGGTCATGGCAATCAGCCCCAGCATTTT. Its translation is CASRETGHGNQPQHF. The whole variable domain, filled in from reference TRBV2 and TRBJ1-5, reads EPEVTQTPSHQVTQMGQEVILRCVPISNHLYFYWYRQILGQKVEFLVSFYNNEISEKSEIFDDQFSVERPDGSNFTLKIRSTKLEDSAMYFCASRETGHGNQPQHFGDGTRLSIL.

V gene TRBV20-1 combines with J gene TRBJ2-7; 11 bases are shared with TRBD2. CDR1 and CDR2 from the germline V gene are DFQATT and SNEGSKA (reference sequence). The ends lost 0 bases at V and 7 bases at J; junction bases unmatched: 14. The CDR3 is made up of 17 amino acids. CDR3 in amino acids: CSARDLTSGVTYNEQYF. The CDR3, as DNA: TGCAGTGCTAGAGATTTGACTAGCGGGGTCACCTACAATGAGCAGTACTTC.